The sample holds one count of the clone carrying this T cell receptor beta chain. Its specificity is unknown. 60 Vbeta and 13 Jbeta primers were used in PCR. Repertoires were generated with immunoSEQ multiplex PCR, while TCRdb's copy carries only in-frame clones and drops some. The table has about 210,000 clones, around 79% seen once. This specimen belongs to a study of cytomegalovirus exposure and HLA in healthy donors. Germline V gene data show CDR1 as LGHNT and CDR2 as FRNRAP. J lost 3 bases, V lost 3 bases, and 4 bases had no gene match. The length of the CDR3 is 15 residues. General study results and limits: Other equally common chains were less clonally expanded than HLA-associated TCR beta chains, a later analysis showed. Data from an earlier analysis indicated that most TCR beta V segments were productive either about 90% or about 30% of the time.

The sequence was collected from a male donor in good health and CMV-seronegative. Sequences were obtained from PBMCs. The J gene is TRBJ2-2, the V gene TRBV12-5; 7 bases line up with TRBD1. The CDR3 DNA is TGTGCTAGTGGTTTAAGACAGGGACACACCGGGGAGCTGTTTTTT. Amino acids: CASGLRQGHTGELFF.